This T cell receptor beta chain was documented in a study of blood T cell repertoires in COVID-19 (dated by TCRdb to about 2020). Broadly, across the study: Samples from collaborators originated in the United States, Italy and Spain and spanned both the acute and convalescent phases of COVID-19. The dataset comprised deeply sampled blood TCRbeta repertoires from subjects exposed to, actively infected with, or recovered from COVID-19. A de-identified subject ID, COVID-19 status, age in years and sex were almost always included in the sample metadata. Where HLA class I and class II types were available, the types were taken from metadata supplied by the sample provider, not from assay-based typing. The repertoires were made available in a free public database intended to serve as a resource for research on the immune response to SARS-CoV-2. The material from the prospective study consisted of cDNA or gDNA derived from T cells, B-cell-depleted T cells, or PBMCs. The samples were drawn from two sources: the first 160 participants of the ongoing ImmuneRACE study, and 1,000 to 1,500 subjects contributed by 6 global collaborators.

Results the study describes overall, beyond this receptor: The amount of clinical and demographic metadata varied by source and participant and was provided uncurated.

This clone was found once. Its cognate antigen has yet to be identified. Nothing much larger sits one base from this clone, and base qualities are not available. The CDR3, cysteine through phenylalanine, is 15 amino acids long. Here the CDR3 DNA is all that survives: 45 bases in frame from base 1. Unmatched junction bases come to 2, with V trimmed by 3 bases and J by 2 bases. The germline V gene (reference sequence) supplies CDR1 MNHNY and CDR2 SVGAGI. The immunoSEQ Assay, a bias-controlled multiplex PCR, was used to amplify TCRbeta CDR3 regions from genomic DNA. The authors processed their data as follows. Within the assay, amplification of reference gene primers was used to estimate how many nucleated cells each sample contained. To quantify the absolute abundance of each unique TCRbeta CDR3 rearrangement, sequence reads were collapsed and filtered. For each sample, productive Simpson clonality was calculated as the square root of Simpson's diversity index over productive rearrangements. Here the immuneACCESS table is served through TCRdb, limited to in-frame sequences with V and J called. Missing clones are a known gap in these copies; in checked studies unresolved V genes cover under half, and the rest lacks a known reason. The V and J calls and clone size are taken from that table; D and trimming were inferred from the DNA. Across this sample there are approximately 280,000 clones, with roughly four fifths seen only once. The ten most abundant clones make up less than 5.5% of the sample.

Enrolling through a virtual design, the prospective study's participants ranged in age from about 18 to 89 years and lived across roughly 24 United States geographic areas. In the prospective study, cohorts were assigned on the basis of participant-reported clinical history obtained from a screening survey and a study questionnaire. Exposed participants had been in contact, within 2 weeks of entering the study, with a person who had a PCR-confirmed or clinician-diagnosed case of COVID-19. Mobile phlebotomists in the prospective study collected whole blood, serum and a nasopharyngeal or oropharyngeal swab from every participant. Additional blood draws and questionnaires over an approximately 2-month period could optionally be provided by prospective study participants. Before DNA extraction, blood samples from the prospective study were shipped at room temperature or frozen.

This receptor was taken from a man aged 35 to 55 who had been exposed to COVID-19. The sequencing input was PBMCs or T cells enriched from blood (not recorded which). The V and J segments used are TRBV6-6 and TRBJ1-1; a stretch of 11 junction bases matches TRBD1. In nucleotide form, the sequence is TGTGCCAGCAGTTATAGGACAGGGGGCAACACTGAAGCTTTCTTT. Protein translation: CASSYRTGGNTEAFF.